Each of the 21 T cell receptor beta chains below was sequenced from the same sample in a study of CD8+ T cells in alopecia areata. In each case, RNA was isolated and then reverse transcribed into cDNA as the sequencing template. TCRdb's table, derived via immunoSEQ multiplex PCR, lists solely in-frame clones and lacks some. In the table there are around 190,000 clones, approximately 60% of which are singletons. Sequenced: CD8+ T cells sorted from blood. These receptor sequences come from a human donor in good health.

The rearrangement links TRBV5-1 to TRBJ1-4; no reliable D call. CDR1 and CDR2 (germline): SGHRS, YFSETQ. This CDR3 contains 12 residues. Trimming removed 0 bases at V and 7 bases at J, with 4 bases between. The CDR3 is CASSLGGEKLFF. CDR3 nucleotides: TGCGCCAGCAGCTTGGGAGGTGAAAAACTGTTTTTT.

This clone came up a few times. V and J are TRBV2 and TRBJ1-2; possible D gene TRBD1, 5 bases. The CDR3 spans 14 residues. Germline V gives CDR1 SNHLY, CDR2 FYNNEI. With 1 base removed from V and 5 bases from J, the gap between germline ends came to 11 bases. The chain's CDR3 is CASSEVGVAYGYTF. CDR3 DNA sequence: TGTGCCAGCAGTGAAGTAGGGGTCGCTTATGGCTACACCTTC.

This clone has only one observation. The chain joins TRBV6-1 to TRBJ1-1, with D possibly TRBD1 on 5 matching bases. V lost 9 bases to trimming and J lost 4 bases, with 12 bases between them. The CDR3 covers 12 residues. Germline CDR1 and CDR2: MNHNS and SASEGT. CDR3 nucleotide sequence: TGTGCCAGTCCGGGGGGACCCACTGAAGCTTTCTTT. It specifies CASPGGPTEAFF.

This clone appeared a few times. The chain's CDR3 is CSVDGEQDYGYTF. The CDR3 region has the DNA TGCAGCGTTGATGGGGAACAGGACTATGGCTACACCTTC. V is TRBV29-1 and J is TRBJ1-2, with D tentatively TRBD1 (5 bases). Germline V gene lookup returns CDR1 SQVTM and CDR2 ANQGSEA. The CDR3 spans 13 residues. The V end was cut by 3 bases, the J end by 3 bases, with 11 bases between.

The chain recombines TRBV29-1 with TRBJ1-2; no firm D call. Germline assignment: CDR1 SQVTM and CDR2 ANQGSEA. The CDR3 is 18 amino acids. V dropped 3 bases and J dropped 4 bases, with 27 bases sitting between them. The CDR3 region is CSVDGHHPNTLGVYGYTF. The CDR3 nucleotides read TGCAGCGTTGACGGCCACCACCCCAACACACTCGGGGTCTATGGCTACACCTTC.

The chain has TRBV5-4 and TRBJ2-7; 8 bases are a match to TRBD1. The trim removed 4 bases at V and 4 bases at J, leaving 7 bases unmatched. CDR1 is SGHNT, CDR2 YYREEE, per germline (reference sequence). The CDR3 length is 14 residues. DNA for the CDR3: TGTGCCAGCAGCCACGGACAGGGAAGTTACGAGCAGTACTTC. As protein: CASSHGQGSYEQYF.

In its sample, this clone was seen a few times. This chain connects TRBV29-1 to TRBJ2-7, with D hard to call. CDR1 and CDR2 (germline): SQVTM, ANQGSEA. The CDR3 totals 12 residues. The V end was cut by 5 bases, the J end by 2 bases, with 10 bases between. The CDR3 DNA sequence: TGCAGCGTTCTGGTGGATGCCTACGAGCAGTACTTC. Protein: CSVLVDAYEQYF.

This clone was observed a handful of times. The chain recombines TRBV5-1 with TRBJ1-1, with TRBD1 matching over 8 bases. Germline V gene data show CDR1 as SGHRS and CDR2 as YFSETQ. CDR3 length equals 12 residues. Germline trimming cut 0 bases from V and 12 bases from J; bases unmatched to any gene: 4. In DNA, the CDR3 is TGCGCCAGCAGCTTGGGGACAGGGTGGACTTTCTTT. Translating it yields CASSLGTGWTFF.

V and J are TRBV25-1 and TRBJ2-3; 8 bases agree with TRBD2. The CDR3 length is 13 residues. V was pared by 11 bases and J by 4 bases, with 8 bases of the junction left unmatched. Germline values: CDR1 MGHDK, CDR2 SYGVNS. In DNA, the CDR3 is TGTGCCGCCGAGTTTAGCGGGGCAGATACGCAGTATTTT. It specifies CAAEFSGADTQYF.

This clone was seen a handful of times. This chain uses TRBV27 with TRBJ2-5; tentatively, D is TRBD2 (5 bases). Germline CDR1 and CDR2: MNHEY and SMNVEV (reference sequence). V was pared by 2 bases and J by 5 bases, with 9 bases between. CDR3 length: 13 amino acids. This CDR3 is CASSLAGRETQYF. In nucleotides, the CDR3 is TGTGCCAGCAGTTTAGCGGGCCGGGAGACCCAGTACTTC.

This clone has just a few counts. The CDR3 DNA is TGCGCCAGCAGCCTAGATGCAGTGAACACTGAAGCTTTCTTT. It yields the protein CASSLDAVNTEAFF. The chain links TRBV4-1 to TRBJ1-1; no clear D gene. CDR3 length: 14 amino acids. Trimming cost V 4 bases and J 0 bases, with 9 bases left between them. From germline, CDR1 is MGHRA and CDR2 YSYEKL.

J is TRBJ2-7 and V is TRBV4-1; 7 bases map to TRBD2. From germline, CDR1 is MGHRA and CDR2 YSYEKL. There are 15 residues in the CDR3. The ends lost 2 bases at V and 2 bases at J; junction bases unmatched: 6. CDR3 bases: TGCGCCAGCAGCCAAAGAGCGGGGCCTACCTACGAGCAGTACTTC. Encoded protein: CASSQRAGPTYEQYF.

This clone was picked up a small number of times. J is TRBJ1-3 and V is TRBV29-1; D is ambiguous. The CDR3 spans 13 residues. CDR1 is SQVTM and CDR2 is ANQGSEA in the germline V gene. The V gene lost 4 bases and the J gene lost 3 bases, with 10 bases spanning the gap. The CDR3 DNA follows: TGCAGCGTTGTCATCGGGCGTGGAAACACCATATATTTT. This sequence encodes CSVVIGRGNTIYF.

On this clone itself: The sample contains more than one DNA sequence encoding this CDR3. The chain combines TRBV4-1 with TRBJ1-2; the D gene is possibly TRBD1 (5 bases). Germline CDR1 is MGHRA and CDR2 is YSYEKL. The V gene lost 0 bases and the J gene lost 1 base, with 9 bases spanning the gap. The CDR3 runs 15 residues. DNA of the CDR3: TGCGCCAGCAGCCAAGAGACAGCCATTAACTATGGCTACACCTTC. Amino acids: CASSQETAINYGYTF.

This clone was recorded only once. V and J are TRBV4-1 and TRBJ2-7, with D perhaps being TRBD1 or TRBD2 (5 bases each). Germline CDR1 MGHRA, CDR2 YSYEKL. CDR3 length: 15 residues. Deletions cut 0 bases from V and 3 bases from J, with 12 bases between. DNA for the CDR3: TGCGCCAGCAGCCAAGATACGGGGCAGTTCTACGAGCAGTACTTC. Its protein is CASSQDTGQFYEQYF.

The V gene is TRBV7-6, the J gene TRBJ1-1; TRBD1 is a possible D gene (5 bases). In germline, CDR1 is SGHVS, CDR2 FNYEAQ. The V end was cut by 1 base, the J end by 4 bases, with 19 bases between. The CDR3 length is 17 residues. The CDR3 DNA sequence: TGTGCCAGCAGCTTAGAGGCGGGGGGTGGCCCTGGCACTGAAGCTTTCTTT. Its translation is CASSLEAGGGPGTEAFF.

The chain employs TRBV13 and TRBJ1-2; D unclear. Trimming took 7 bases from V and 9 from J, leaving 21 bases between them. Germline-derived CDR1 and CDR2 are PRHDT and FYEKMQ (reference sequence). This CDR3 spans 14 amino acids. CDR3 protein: CASTYAPSDSSYTF. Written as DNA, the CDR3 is TGTGCCAGCACCTACGCCCCAAGCGACTCGAGCTACACCTTC.

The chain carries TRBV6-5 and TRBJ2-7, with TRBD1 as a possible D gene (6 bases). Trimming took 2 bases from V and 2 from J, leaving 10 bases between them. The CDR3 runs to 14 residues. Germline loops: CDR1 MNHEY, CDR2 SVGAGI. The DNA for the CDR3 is TGTGCCAGCAGTTACGGGGGCCCAACCTACGAGCAGTACTTC. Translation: CASSYGGPTYEQYF.

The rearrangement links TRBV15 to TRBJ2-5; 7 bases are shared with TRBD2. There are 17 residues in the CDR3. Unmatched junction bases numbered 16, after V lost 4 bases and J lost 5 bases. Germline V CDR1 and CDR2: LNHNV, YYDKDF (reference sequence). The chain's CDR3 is CATSTGRSGDPRETQYF. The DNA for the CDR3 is TGTGCCACCAGCACAGGGCGGAGCGGGGACCCACGGGAGACCCAGTACTTC.

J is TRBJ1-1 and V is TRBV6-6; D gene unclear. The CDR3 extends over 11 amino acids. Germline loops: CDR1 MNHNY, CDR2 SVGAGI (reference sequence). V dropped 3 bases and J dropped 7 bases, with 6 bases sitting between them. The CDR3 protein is CASSYGVEAFF. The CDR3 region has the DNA TGTGCCAGCAGTTATGGGGTTGAAGCTTTCTTT.

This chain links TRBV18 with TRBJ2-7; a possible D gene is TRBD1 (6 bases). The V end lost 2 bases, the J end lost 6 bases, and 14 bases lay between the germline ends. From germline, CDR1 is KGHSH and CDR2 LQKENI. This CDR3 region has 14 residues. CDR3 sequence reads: CASSPAGDLSEQYF. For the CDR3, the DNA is TGTGCCAGCTCACCAGCAGGGGATCTCTCCGAGCAGTACTTC.